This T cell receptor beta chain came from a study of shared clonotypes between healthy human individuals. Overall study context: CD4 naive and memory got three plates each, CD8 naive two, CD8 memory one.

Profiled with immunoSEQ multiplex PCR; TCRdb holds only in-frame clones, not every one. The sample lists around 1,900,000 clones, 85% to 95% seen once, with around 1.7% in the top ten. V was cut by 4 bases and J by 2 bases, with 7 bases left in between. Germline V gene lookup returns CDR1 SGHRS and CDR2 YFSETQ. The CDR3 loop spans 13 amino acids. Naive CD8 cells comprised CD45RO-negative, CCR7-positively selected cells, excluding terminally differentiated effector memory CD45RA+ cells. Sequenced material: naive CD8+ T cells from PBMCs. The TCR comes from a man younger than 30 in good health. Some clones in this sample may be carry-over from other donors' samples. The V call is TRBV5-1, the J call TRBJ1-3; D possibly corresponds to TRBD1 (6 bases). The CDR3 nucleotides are TGCGCCAGCAGCCCAGGGGCTGGAAACACCATATATTTT. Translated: CASSPGAGNTIYF.